The 21 T cell receptor beta chains given below trace back to one sample, sequenced in a study of graft-versus-host responses after intestinal transplantation. Assay used: immunoSEQ multiplex PCR; TCRdb lists only in-frame clones, some missing. The profile shows about 47,000 clones, 95% of them singletons. The antigens these receptors bind are not known. The source material was unstimulated CD8+ T cells sorted from spleen or lymph node cells, sampled before transplant. The source of these receptors is a human donor who was the organ donor for an intestinal transplant.

V usage is TRBV7-8 and J usage is TRBJ2-7, with 7 bases matching TRBD2. Germline loops: CDR1 SGHVS, CDR2 FQNEAQ. This CDR3 region has 17 residues. V shed 2 bases and J 5 bases; nucleotides not matched to a gene: 15. The CDR3 nucleotides are TGTGCCAGCAGCTTAAGGGGAGCGGGGCAGGCGTTTGACGAGCAGTACTTC. Residues: CASSLRGAGQAFDEQYF.

DNA for the CDR3: TGTGCCTTGACTAGCGGGCCGGACAATGAGCAGTTCTTC. Protein product: CALTSGPDNEQFF. This chain links TRBV30 with TRBJ2-1, with 10 bases fitting TRBD2. This CDR3 contains 13 residues. CDR1 is GTSNPN and CDR2 is SVGIG in the germline V gene (reference sequence). With 7 bases clipped from V and 5 bases from J, the junction kept 5 bases outside the gene matches.

The genes are TRBV9 and TRBJ1-1; D is uncertain. CDR1 SGDLS and CDR2 YYNGEE come from the germline V gene. V was trimmed by 0 bases and J by 3 bases, leaving 12 bases between them. The CDR3 length is 15 residues. CDR3 in amino acids: CASSVAGWDDTEAFF. The CDR3, as DNA: TGTGCCAGCAGCGTAGCCGGCTGGGATGACACTGAAGCTTTCTTT.

V and J are TRBV6-5 and TRBJ1-1, with a possible D match to TRBD1 (6 bases). Germline lookup yields CDR1 MNHEY and CDR2 SVGAGI. The CDR3 is 15 residues long. V was shortened by 0 bases and J by 0 bases, with 8 bases between the two germline ends. CDR3 sequence reads: CASSYSPGVNTEAFF. In DNA form, the CDR3 reads TGTGCCAGCAGTTACTCTCCAGGGGTGAACACTGAAGCTTTCTTT.

The chain uses TRBV9 and TRBJ1-2, with 10 bases lining up with TRBD1. The CDR3 has 15 residues. From germline, CDR1 is SGDLS and CDR2 YYNGEE. The J segment lost 1 base and the V segment lost 3 bases, leaving 3 bases of the junction unmatched. CDR3 DNA: TGTGCCAGCAGCGACCGGGACAGGGGTAACTATGGCTACACCTTC. Encoded protein: CASSDRDRGNYGYTF.

The chain links TRBV5-6 to TRBJ2-7; D unclear. The germline V gene has CDR1 SGHDT and CDR2 YYEEEE. V was pared by 2 bases and J by 3 bases, with 3 bases between. This CDR3 spans 11 amino acids. This CDR3 reads CASSFDYEQYF. The CDR3 bases are TGTGCCAGCAGCTTTGACTACGAGCAGTACTTC.

This chain connects TRBV11-2 to TRBJ2-2, with unresolved D. Germline-derived CDR1 and CDR2 are SGHAT and FQNNGV. The CDR3 is 13 residues long. V was trimmed by 3 bases and J by 4 bases, leaving 6 bases between them. As DNA, the CDR3 is TGTGCCAGCAGCTTTAGGGTCACCGGGGAGCTGTTTTTT. Translated, it gives CASSFRVTGELFF. Complete variable domain (other parts from reference TRBV11-2 and TRBJ2-2): EAGVAQSPRYKIIEKRQSVAFWCNPISGHATLYWYQQILGQGPKLLIQFQNNGVVDDSQLPKDRFSAERLKGVDSTLKIQPAKLEDSAVYLCASSFRVTGELFFGEGSRLTVL.

This clone was seen once. In this CDR3 the conserved last residue, phenylalanine or tryptophan, is missing, so a read error is likely. This rearrangement joins TRBV10-3 to TRBJ1-2, with D tentatively TRBD1 (5 bases). CDR1 is ENHRY, CDR2 SYGVKD, per germline. This CDR3 is built from 14 residues. The CDR3 loop reads CATTTGPGEYVYTL. The DNA of the CDR3 is TGTGCCACCACCACTGGTCCGGGGGAGTATGTCTACACCCTC.

The chain employs TRBV2 and TRBJ1-2; a weak D match, TRBD1 (5 bases). The CDR3 loop spans 14 amino acids. Germline assignment: CDR1 SNHLY and CDR2 FYNNEI. The V end lost 7 bases, the J end lost 6 bases, and 18 bases lay between the germline ends. CDR3 bases: TGTGCCAGCACCCCGGGACCAGGGCTAGATGGCTACACCTTC. Translated, it gives CASTPGPGLDGYTF.

The chain links TRBV5-6 to TRBJ1-3; 9 bases are a match to TRBD1. CDR3 length: 14 residues. The germline V gene has CDR1 SGHDT and CDR2 YYEEEE. Trimming cost V 2 bases and J 4 bases; bases outside gene matches: 1. In DNA, the CDR3 is TGTGCCAGCAGCTTTGGGACAGGGGGAAACACCATATATTTT. It yields the protein CASSFGTGGNTIYF.

This clone came up a few times. The junction and the germline gene differ at one end; a read error may be behind it. V and J are TRBV11-3 and TRBJ2-7, with 9 nucleotides matching TRBD1. Germline V gene sequence: CDR1 SGHNT, CDR2 YENEEA. This CDR3 spans 12 amino acids. DNA for the CDR3: TGTGCCAGCAGCTTAGGTGGACAGGGGCCTGTATTC. Translating gives CASSLGGQGPVF.

This clone has only one observation. This chain links TRBV6-6 with TRBJ2-7, with D unclear. The CDR3 has 11 residues. Trimming removed 2 bases at V and 5 bases at J, with 4 bases between. CDR1 MNHNY and CDR2 SVGAGI come from the germline V gene (reference sequence). As DNA, the CDR3 is TGTGCCAGCAGTTACGGTGACGAGCAGTACTTC. Translated, it gives CASSYGDEQYF.

The chain combines TRBV4-1 with TRBJ1-1, with D possibly TRBD1 on 5 matching bases. The germline V gene has CDR1 MGHRA and CDR2 YSYEKL. Trimming cost V 5 bases and J 8 bases, with 15 bases left between them. This CDR3 is 13 amino acids long. The CDR3 region has the DNA TGCGCCAGCAGCTACGGGGGGGGATCGGAAGCTTTCTTT. Protein sequence: CASSYGGGSEAFF.

The chain uses TRBV9 and TRBJ2-3; D is unresolved. Trimming cost V 0 bases and J 7 bases, with 21 bases left between them. In germline, CDR1 is SGDLS, CDR2 YYNGEE. The CDR3 is 17 amino acids. The CDR3 loop reads CASSVEPMNWLSYTQYF. CDR3 nucleotides: TGTGCCAGCAGCGTAGAACCCATGAACTGGCTTTCGTATACGCAGTATTTT.

CDR3: CASSPDRADTEAFF. The CDR3 nucleotides read TGTGCCAGCAGTCCGGACAGGGCGGACACTGAAGCTTTCTTT. This sequence joins TRBV28 and TRBJ1-1; 8 bases align to TRBD1. This CDR3 has 14 amino acids. V was clipped by 5 bases and J by 3 bases; unmatched bases: 5. The germline V gene has CDR1 MDHEN and CDR2 SYDVKM.

V gene TRBV4-1 combines with J gene TRBJ1-1; possibly TRBD1 for D (6 bases). The CDR3 extends over 14 amino acids. The germline CDR1 and CDR2 sequences are MGHRA and YSYEKL. Trimming took 3 bases from V and 7 from J, leaving 15 bases between them. The CDR3 sequence: CASSQTTGRLEAFF. The CDR3 coding sequence is TGCGCCAGCAGCCAGACCACAGGGCGGCTTGAAGCTTTCTTT.

The genes are TRBV11-2 and TRBJ2-3; TRBD2 matches 7 bases. Germline V gives CDR1 SGHAT, CDR2 FQNNGV. This CDR3 is 15 amino acids long. The junction had 3 bases not matched to a gene; V was cut back by 2 bases and J by 1 base. The DNA for the CDR3 is TGTGCCAGCAGCTTATTGGGGAGGGGCACAGATACGCAGTATTTT. Translation: CASSLLGRGTDTQYF.

The genes are TRBV7-9 and TRBJ2-2, with D tentatively TRBD1 or TRBD2 (5 bases each). The germline V gene encodes CDR1 SEHNR and CDR2 FQNEAQ (reference sequence). The CDR3 runs 16 residues. Deletions cut 0 bases from V and 6 bases from J, with 14 bases between. CDR3 sequence (DNA): TGTGCCAGCAGCTTAGCAGGGGAGACGTCAGCCGGGGAGCTGTTTTTT. Its protein product is CASSLAGETSAGELFF.

The chain couples TRBV19 to TRBJ2-5; weak D call: TRBD1 (6 bases). Germline V gene lookup returns CDR1 LNHDA and CDR2 SQIVND (reference sequence). The CDR3 extends over 13 amino acids. V lost 5 bases, J lost 5 bases, and 12 bases lay in between. The CDR3 protein is CASSLQGDETQYF. CDR3 DNA: TGTGCCAGTAGTCTACAGGGCGATGAGACCCAGTACTTC.

The chain joins TRBV6-6 to TRBJ1-5; D possibly corresponds to TRBD1 (6 bases). The V end lost 4 bases, the J end lost 0 bases, and 10 bases lay between the germline ends. The CDR3 is made up of 15 amino acids. Germline assignment: CDR1 MNHNY and CDR2 SVGAGI (reference sequence). This CDR3 reads CASSSRTASNQPQHF. CDR3 in DNA: TGTGCCAGCAGTTCCAGGACAGCTAGCAATCAGCCCCAGCATTTT.

V and J are TRBV11-2 and TRBJ1-2; a possible D gene is TRBD1 (5 bases). Trimming took off 4 bases at V and 4 bases at J, with 19 bases between the two ends. The CDR3 covers 16 residues. In germline, CDR1 is SGHAT, CDR2 FQNNGV. CDR3 sequence (DNA): TGTGCCAGCAGCTCACTTGGGGCAGAAACGTTCTATGGCTACACCTTC. This codes for CASSSLGAETFYGYTF.